The sequence of this TCR beta chain was determined in a study of blood T cells in healthy people across ages. General observations from the study: Older age coincided with a roughly linear decline in TCR beta diversity per million T cells.

The count of this clonotype is one. Its specificity is unknown. The CDR3 runs to 14 residues. Germline V CDR1 and CDR2: SEHNR, FQNEAQ (reference sequence). Trimming took off 5 bases at V and 8 bases at J, with 16 bases between the two ends. PCR was performed a second time for roughly 7 to 12 cycles using a sample-barcoded 5' primer and a J-beta primer mix. TCRdb ran MiXCR on the 5' RACE reads and lists one entry per CDR3 protein. This table holds roughly 1.9 million distinct CDR3 sequences, 30% to 40% found once. Collection of around 10 milliliters of peripheral blood was performed for each donor. This rearrangement joins TRBV7-9 to TRBJ1-5, with a tentative D call TRBD1 (6 bases). The sample comprised blood. This clonotype was sampled from a human donor in good health. The CDR3: CASSLRGPGEPQHF. DNA of the CDR3: TGTGCCAGCAGCCTTCGGGGGCCTGGGGAGCCCCAGCATTTT.